The source of this T cell receptor (beta chain) is a study of T cells in Graves' hyperthyroidism and ophthalmopathy. Study outcomes and limitations: Model predictions of ophthalmopathy came a median approximately seven months before onset.

This CDR3 contains 14 residues. With 5 bases removed from V and 0 bases from J, the gap between germline ends came to 11 bases. Germline CDR1 MNHEY, CDR2 SVGAGI. Ophthalmopathy patients had Clinical Activity Score at least 3, NOSPECS grade at least 4, duration under 3 months. Clinical symptoms, serum thyroxine, TRAb, thyroid ultrasound and orbital computed tomography established diagnosis. The PBMCs studied were ones that came from 10 ml fresh peripheral blood. Researchers took RNA transcripts and amplified the TCR beta CDR3 regions from them. Carried out on the TCR CDR3, a first-round RT-PCR used the HTBI primer set. TCRdb reprocessed the multiplex PCR reads with MiXCR, giving one entry per CDR3 protein. This table has about 380,000 distinct CDR3 sequences, more than 12% appearing once. The sample holds a few counts of this clonotype. Its cognate antigen is unknown.

Sequences were obtained from blood. The chain combines TRBV6-5 with TRBJ2-7, with D possibly being TRBD1 (6 bases). The sequence was collected from a woman in her 30s with Graves' ophthalmopathy. The CDR3 coding sequence is TGTGCCAGCAGTCGACAGGAAAGCTCCTACGAGCAGTACTTC. Its translation: CASSRQESSYEQYF.